These T cell receptor beta chains were read from a single sample in a study of T cells in Graves' hyperthyroidism and ophthalmopathy. TCRdb re-called the multiplex PCR reads with MiXCR, one entry per CDR3 protein. Of around 760,000 distinct CDR3 sequences listed, 30% to 40% were seen once; the top ten hold roughly 30%. Material for sequencing was blood. These TCRs come from a woman aged 40 to 55 with Graves' hyperthyroidism. The CDR3 runs from the conserved cysteine through the conserved F or W.

CDR3 length,V gene,J gene,CDR3 protein
12,TRBV29-1,TRBJ1-2,CSKELGYYGYTF
15,TRBV20-1,TRBJ2-7,CSAVHPSGAFGEQYF
16,TRBV6-6,TRBJ1-2,CASSYPGQMRTYGYTF
15,TRBV24-1,TRBJ1-2,CATSDSGGRIYGYTF
15,TRBV4-1,TRBJ1-6,CASSRVRGDNSPLHF
15,TRBV5-8,TRBJ2-7,CASSLPASAGNEQYF
14,TRBV11-2,TRBJ1-4,CASSLGGTDEKLFF
15,TRBV6-5,TRBJ2-7,CASSYSGQGSDEQYF
15,TRBV13,TRBJ1-1,CASSFGQGRYAEAFF
13,TRBV2,TRBJ1-3,CASRSLSGNTIYF
11,TRBV20-1,TRBJ2-7,CSVGSRYEQYF
15,TRBV7-9,TRBJ2-7,CASSMPGTNSYEQYF
13,TRBV12-3/TRBV12-4,TRBJ1-5,CASSLVPNQPQHF
11,TRBV5-1,TRBJ2-7,CASSIGGGGYF
11,TRBV10-3,TRBJ2-2,CAISESQSGFF
13,TRBV20-1,TRBJ1-2,CSARGRANYGYTF
13,TRBV7-9,TRBJ2-7,CASSWLTSYEQYF
15,TRBV2,TRBJ1-1,CASSLSLPVNTEAFF
15,TRBV3-1,TRBJ2-7,CASSLGLAVYYEQYF
16,TRBV10-2,TRBJ1-1,CASSQRKTRRSTEAFF
13,TRBV29-1,TRBJ1-5,CSVRTHTNQPQHF
17,TRBV2,TRBJ2-2,CASSPGLAGGLFGELFF
14,TRBV14,TRBJ1-2,CASSPGPTNYGYTF